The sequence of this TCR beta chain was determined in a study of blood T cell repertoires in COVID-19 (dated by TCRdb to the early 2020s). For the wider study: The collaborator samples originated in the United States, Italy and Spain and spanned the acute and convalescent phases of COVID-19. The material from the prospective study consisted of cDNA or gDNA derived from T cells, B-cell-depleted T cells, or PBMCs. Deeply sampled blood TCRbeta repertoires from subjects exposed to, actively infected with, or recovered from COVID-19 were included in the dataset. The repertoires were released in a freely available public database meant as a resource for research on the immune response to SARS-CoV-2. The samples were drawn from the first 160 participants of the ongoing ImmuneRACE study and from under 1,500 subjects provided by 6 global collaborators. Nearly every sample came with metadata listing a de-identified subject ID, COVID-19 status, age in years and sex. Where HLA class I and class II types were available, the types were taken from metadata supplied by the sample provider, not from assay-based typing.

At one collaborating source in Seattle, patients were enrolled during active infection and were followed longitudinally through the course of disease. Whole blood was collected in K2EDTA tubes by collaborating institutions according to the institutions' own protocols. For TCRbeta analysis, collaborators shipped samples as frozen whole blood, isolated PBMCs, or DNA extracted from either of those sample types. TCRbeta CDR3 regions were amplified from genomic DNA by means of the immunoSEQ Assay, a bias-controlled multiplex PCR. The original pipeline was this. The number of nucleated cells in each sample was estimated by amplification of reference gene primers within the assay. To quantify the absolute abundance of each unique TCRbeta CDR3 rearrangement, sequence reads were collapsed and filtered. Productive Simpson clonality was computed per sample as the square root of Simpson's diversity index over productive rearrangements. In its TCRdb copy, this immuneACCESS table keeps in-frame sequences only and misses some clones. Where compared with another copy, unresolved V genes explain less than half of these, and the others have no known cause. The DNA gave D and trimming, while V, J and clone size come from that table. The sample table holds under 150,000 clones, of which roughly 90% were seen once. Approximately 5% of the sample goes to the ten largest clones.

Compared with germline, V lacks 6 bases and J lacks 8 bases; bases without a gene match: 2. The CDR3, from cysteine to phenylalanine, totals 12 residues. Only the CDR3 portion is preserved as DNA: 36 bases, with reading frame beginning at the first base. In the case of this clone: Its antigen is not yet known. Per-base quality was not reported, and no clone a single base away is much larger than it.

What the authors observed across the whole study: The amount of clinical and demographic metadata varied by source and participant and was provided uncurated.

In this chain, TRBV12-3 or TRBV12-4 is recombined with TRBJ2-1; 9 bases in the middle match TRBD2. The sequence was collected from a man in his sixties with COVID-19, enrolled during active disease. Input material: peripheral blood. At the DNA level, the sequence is TGTGCCAGCAGCAGACTAGCGGATGAGCAGTTCTTC. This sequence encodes CASSRLADEQFF.